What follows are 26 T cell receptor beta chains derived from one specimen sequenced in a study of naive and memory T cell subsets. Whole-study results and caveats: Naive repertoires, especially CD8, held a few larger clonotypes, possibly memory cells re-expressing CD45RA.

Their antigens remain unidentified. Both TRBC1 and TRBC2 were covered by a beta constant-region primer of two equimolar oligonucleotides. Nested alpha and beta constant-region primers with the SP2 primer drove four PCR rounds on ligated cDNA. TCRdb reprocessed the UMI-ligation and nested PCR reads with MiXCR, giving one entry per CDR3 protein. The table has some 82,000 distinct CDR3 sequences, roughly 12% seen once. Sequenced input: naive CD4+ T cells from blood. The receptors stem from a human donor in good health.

In DNA, the CDR3 is TGTGCCATCAGTGGAAATCTTGACCCTACCGACCGATCCTTCACAGATACGCAGTATTTT. Translated: CAISGNLDPTDRSFTDTQYF. The V and J genes are TRBV10-3 and TRBJ2-3, with no clear D. Germline CDR1 reads ENHRY; CDR2 reads SYGVKD. This CDR3 is 20 amino acids long. V was shortened by 4 bases and J by 2 bases, with 28 bases between the two germline ends.

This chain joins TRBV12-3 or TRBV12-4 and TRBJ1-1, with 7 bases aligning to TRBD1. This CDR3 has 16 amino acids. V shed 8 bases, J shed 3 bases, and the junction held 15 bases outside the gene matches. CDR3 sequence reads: CASGGGQKAGYTEAFF. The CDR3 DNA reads TGTGCCAGCGGGGGGGGACAGAAGGCGGGTTACACTGAAGCTTTCTTT.

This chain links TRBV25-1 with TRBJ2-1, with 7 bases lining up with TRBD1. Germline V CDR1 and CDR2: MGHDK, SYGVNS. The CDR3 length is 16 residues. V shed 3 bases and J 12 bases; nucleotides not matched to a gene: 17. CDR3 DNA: TGTGCCAGCAGTGACCCAAGACAGGGACGAGGCCAGGGGCAGTTCTTC. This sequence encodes CASSDPRQGRGQGQFF.

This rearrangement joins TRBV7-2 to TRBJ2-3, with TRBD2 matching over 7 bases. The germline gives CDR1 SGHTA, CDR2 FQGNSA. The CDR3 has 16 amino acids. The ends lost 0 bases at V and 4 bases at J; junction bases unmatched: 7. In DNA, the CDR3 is TGTGCCAGCAGCTTAGCGACGGGAGGACCCGCAGATACGCAGTATTTT. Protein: CASSLATGGPADTQYF.

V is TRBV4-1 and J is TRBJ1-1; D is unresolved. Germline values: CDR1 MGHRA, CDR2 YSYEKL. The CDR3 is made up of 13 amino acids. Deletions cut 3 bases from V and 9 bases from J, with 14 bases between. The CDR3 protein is CASSQGGMSQAFF. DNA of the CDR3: TGCGCCAGCAGCCAGGGAGGGATGAGTCAAGCTTTCTTT.

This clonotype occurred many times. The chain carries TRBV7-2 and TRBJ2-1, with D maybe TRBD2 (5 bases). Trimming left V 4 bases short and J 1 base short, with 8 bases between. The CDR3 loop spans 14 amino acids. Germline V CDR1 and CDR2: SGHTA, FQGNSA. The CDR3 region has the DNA TGTGCCAGCAGCTATCTAGCTTCCTACAATGAGCAGTTCTTC. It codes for CASSYLASYNEQFF.

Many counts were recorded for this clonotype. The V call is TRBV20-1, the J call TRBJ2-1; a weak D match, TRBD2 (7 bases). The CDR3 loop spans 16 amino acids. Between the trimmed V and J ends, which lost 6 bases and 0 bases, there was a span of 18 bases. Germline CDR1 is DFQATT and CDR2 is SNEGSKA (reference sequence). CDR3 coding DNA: TGCAGTGCCGTCTCAGGTGGGGGGGCCTCCTACAATGAGCAGTTCTTC. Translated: CSAVSGGGASYNEQFF.

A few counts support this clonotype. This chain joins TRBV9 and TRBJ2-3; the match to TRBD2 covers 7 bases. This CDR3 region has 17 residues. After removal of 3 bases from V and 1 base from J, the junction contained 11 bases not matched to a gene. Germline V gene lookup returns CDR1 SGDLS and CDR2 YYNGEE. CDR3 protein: CASSDSVAGKGTDTQYF. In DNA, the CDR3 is TGTGCCAGCAGCGATTCCGTAGCGGGTAAGGGCACAGATACGCAGTATTTT.

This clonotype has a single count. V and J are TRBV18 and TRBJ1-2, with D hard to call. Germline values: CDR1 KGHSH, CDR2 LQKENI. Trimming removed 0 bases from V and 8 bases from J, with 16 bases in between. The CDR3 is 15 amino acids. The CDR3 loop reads CASSPPAGVGGGYTF. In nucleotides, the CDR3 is TGTGCCAGCTCACCACCGGCGGGCGTGGGTGGAGGCTACACCTTC.

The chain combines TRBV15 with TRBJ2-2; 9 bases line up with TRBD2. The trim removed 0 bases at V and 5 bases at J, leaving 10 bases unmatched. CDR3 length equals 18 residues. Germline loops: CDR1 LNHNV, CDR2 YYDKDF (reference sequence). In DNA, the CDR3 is TGTGCCACCAGCAGAGATTCCCCGGGACTAGCACGGACCGGGGAGCTGTTTTTT. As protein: CATSRDSPGLARTGELFF.

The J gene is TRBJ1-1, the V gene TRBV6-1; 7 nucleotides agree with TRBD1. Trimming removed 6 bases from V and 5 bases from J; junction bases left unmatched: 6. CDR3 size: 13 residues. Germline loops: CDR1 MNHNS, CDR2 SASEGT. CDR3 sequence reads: CASRGTVITEAFF. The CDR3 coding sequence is TGTGCCAGCAGAGGGACAGTGATTACTGAAGCTTTCTTT.

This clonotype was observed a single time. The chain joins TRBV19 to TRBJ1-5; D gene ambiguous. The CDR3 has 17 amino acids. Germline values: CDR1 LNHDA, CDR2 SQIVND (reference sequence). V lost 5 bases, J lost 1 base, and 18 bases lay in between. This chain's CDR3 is CASSAPIALRSNQPQHF. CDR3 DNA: TGTGCCAGTAGTGCGCCCATCGCATTAAGGAGCAATCAGCCCCAGCATTTT.

The CDR3 here is CASSGDSQDGYTF. The CDR3, as DNA: TGTGCCAGCAGTGGCGACAGTCAAGACGGCTACACCTTC. The rearrangement links TRBV2 to TRBJ1-2, with D perhaps matching TRBD1 (5 bases). Trimming shortened V by 4 bases and J by 8 bases, and 14 bases separated the two germline ends. Germline V lookup: CDR1 SNHLY, CDR2 FYNNEI. CDR3 length: 13 residues.

This CDR3 is CASSLYISGELFF. CDR3 sequence (DNA): TGCGCCAGCAGCTTGTATATAAGCGGGGAGCTGTTTTTT. This chain connects TRBV5-1 to TRBJ2-2; D remains unclear. This CDR3 region has 13 residues. The germline CDR1 and CDR2 sequences are SGHRS and YFSETQ. Trimming left V 1 base short and J 7 bases short, with 8 bases between. The complete variable domain, with remaining parts taken from reference TRBV5-1 and TRBJ2-2, reads KAGVTQTPRYLIKTRGQQVTLSCSPISGHRSVSWYQQTPGQGLQFLFEYFSETQRNKGNFPGRFSGRQFSNSRSEMNVSTLELGDSALYLCASSLYISGELFFGEGSRLTVL.

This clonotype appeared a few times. The CDR3 loop reads CASSQVLGLSTDTQYF. The CDR3 DNA reads as TGCGCCAGCAGCCAAGTGCTAGGCCTCAGCACAGATACGCAGTATTTT. The rearrangement uses TRBV4-3 and TRBJ2-3, with no clear D. Deletions cut 1 base from V and 0 bases from J, with 11 bases between. Germline values: CDR1 LGHNA, CDR2 YSLEER. This CDR3 is 16 amino acids long.

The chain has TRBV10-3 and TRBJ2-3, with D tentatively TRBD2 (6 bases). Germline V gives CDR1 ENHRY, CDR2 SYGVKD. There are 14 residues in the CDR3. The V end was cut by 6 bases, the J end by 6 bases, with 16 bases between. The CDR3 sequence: CAISRDLPADTQYF. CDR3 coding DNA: TGTGCCATCAGCAGGGACTTGCCCGCGGATACGCAGTATTTT.

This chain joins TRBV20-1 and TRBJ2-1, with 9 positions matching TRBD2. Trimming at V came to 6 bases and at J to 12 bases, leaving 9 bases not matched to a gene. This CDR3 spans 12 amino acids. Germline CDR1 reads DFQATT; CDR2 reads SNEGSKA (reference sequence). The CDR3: CSAAGRAGGQFF. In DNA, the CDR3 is TGCAGTGCCGCCGGCCGAGCGGGGGGGCAGTTCTTC.

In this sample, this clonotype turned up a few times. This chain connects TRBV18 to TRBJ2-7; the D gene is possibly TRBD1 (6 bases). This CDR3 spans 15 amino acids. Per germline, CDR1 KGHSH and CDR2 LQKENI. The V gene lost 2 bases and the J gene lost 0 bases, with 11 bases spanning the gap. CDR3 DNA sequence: TGTGCCAGCTCACCAAGACAGGACCTCTCCTACGAGCAGTACTTC. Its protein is CASSPRQDLSYEQYF.

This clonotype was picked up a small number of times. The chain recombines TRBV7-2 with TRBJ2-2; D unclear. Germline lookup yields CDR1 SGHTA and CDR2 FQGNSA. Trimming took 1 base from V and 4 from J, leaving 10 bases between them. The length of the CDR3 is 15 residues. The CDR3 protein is CASSLGGLGTGELFF. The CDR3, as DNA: TGTGCCAGCAGCTTAGGGGGATTGGGCACCGGGGAGCTGTTTTTT.

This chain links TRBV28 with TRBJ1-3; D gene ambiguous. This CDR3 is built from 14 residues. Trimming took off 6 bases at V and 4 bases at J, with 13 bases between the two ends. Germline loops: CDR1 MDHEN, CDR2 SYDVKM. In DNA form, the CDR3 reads TGTGCCAGCAGCACCTGGGGTAGAGGAAACACCATATATTTT. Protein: CASSTWGRGNTIYF.

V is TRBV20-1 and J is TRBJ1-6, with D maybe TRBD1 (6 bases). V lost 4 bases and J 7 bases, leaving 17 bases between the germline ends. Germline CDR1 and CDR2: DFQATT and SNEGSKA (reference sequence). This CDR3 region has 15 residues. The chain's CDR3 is CSATPDGGANSPLHF. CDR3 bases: TGCAGTGCTACTCCGGACGGGGGGGCCAATTCACCCCTCCACTTT.

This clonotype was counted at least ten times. This CDR3 is CASSLRGYTEAFF. The DNA for the CDR3 is TGTGCCAGCAGCTTAAGAGGGTACACTGAAGCTTTCTTT. The V call is TRBV7-6, the J call TRBJ1-1; no clear D. The CDR3 sequence is 13 residues long. The V gene's germline CDR1 is SGHVS and CDR2 FNYEAQ. V was clipped by 2 bases and J by 3 bases, with 7 bases between them.

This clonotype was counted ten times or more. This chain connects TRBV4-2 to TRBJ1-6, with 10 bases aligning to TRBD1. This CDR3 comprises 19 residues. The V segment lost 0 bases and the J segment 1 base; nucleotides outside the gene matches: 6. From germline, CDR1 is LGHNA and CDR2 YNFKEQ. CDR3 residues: CASSQDGGQGYSYNSPLHF. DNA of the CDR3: TGTGCCAGCAGCCAAGATGGGGGACAGGGGTATTCCTATAATTCACCCCTCCACTTT.

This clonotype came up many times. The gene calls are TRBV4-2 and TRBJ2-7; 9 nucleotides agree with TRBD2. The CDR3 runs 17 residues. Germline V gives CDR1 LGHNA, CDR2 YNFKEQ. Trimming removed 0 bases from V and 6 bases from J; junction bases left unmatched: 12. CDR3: CASSQELKAGGPVEQYF. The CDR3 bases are TGTGCCAGCAGCCAAGAATTGAAGGCGGGAGGGCCAGTCGAGCAGTACTTC.

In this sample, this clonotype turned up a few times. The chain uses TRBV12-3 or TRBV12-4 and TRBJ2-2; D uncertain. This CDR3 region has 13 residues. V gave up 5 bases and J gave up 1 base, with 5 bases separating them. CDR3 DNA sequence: TGTGCCAGCAGTCCACAGAACACCGGGGAGCTGTTTTTT. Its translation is CASSPQNTGELFF.

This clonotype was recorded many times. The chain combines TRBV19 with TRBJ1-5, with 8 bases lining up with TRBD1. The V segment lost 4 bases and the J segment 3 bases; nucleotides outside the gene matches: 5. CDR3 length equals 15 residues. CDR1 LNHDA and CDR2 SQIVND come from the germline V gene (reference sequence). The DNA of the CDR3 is TGTGCCAGTAGTAGAGACAGGGGAAACAATCAGCCCCAGCATTTT. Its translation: CASSRDRGNNQPQHF.